The present entry profiles one T cell receptor beta chain with its context. What it recognizes is unknown. The PCR had 60 Vbeta and 13 Jbeta primers. Generated by immunoSEQ multiplex PCR, the TCRdb table keeps only in-frame clones and is missing some. This sample has 85,000 to 110,000 clones, with around 60% found just once. The data originate from a study of cytomegalovirus exposure and HLA in healthy donors. About the study: Among around 180 million T cells, an earlier analysis found 117 million unique TCR beta sequences.

The germline gives CDR1 LNHNV, CDR2 YYDKDF (reference sequence). The V segment lost 3 bases and the J segment 4 bases; nucleotides outside the gene matches: 2. The CDR3 loop spans 14 amino acids. Whole-study results and caveats: The investigators catalogued 150 or so TCR beta chains as cytomegalovirus-associated. DRB1 had the most TCR associations and HLA-C the fewest, a later analysis found, with rates varying by HLA locus. Excluded were some V segments that proved indistinguishable, including TRBV6-2 and TRBV6-3.

Sequenced material: PBMCs. The TCR was taken from a woman aged 45-65 years in good health and CMV-seronegative. This chain uses TRBV15 with TRBJ1-3; 8 bases align to TRBD1. The CDR3 nucleotides read TGTGCCACCAGCAGTCAGGGGGCCGGAAACACCATATATTTT. Protein sequence: CATSSQGAGNTIYF.